The source of this TCR beta chain is a study of CD8 T cells in ankylosing spondylitis. Study outcomes and limitations: A TCR beta motif of several highly homologous variants seemed to mark ankylosing spondylitis blood. Matched ankylosing spondylitis synovial fluid reportedly contained a significantly enriched population of disease-linked clones.

Each TCR beta library was made by quantitative 5'-RACE that incorporated molecular barcodes. Using its own MiXCR run on the 5' RACE reads, TCRdb lists one record per CDR3 protein. The table has 500,000 to 650,000 distinct CDR3 sequences, roughly 5% seen once. This clonotype has ten or more counts. Its matching antigen is unknown. CDR3 size: 15 residues. The J segment lost 2 bases and the V segment lost 5 bases, leaving 4 bases of the junction unmatched. This rearrangement joins TRBV12-3 or TRBV12-4 to TRBJ1-2; 11 nucleotides align to TRBD1. The clonotype originates from a male donor with ankylosing spondylitis. Sample: blood, either unsorted or a sorted T cell fraction (not recorded which). The CDR3, as DNA: TGTGCCAGCAGTCCTCGGGACAGGGGGAACTATGGCTACACCTTC. Translation: CASSPRDRGNYGYTF.